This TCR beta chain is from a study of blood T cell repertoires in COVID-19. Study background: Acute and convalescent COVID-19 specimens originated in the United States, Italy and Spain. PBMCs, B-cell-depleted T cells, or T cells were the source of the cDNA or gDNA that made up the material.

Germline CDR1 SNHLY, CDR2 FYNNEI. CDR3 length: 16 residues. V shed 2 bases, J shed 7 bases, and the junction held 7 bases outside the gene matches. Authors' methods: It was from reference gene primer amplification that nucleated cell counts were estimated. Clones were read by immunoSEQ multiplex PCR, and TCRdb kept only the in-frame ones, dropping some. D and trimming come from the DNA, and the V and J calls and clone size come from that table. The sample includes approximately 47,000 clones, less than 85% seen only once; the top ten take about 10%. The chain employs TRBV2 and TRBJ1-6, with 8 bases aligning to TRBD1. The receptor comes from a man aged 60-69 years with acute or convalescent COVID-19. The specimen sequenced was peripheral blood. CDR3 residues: CASSELGTGTNSPLHF. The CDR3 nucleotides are TGTGCCAGCAGTGAATTGGGGACAGGCACAAATTCACCCCTCCACTTT.